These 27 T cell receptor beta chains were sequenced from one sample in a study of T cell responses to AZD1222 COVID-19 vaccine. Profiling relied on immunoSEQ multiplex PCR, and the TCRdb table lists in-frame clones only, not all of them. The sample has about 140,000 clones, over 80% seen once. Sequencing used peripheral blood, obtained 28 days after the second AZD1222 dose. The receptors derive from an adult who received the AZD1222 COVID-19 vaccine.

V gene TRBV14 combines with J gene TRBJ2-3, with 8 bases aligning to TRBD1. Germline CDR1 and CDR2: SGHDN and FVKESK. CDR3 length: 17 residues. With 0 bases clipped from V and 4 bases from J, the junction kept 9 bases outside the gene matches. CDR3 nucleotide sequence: TGTGCCAGCAGCCAAGACATGGTGCGACAGGGGTCAGATACGCAGTATTTT. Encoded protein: CASSQDMVRQGSDTQYF.

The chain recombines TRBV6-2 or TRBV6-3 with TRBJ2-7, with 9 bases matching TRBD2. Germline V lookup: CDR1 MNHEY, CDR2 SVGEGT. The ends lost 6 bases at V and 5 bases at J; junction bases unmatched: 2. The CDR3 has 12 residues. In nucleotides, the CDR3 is TGTGCCAGCAGCGCTAGCGGGGACGAGCAGTACTTC. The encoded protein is CASSASGDEQYF.

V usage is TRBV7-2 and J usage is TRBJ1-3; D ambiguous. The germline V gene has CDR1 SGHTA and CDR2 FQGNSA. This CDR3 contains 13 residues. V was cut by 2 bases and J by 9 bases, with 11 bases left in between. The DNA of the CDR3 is TGTGCCAGCAGCTTAAACCTTGAGGGCACCATATATTTT. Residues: CASSLNLEGTIYF.

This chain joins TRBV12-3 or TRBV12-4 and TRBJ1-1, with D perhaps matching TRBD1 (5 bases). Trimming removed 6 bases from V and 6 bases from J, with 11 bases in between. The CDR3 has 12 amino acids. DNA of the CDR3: TGTGCCAGCAGGGGGGGACGATCTGAAGCTTTCTTT. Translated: CASRGGRSEAFF.

This chain's CDR3 is CASSAHIQQGYTF. CDR3 DNA: TGTGCCAGCAGCGCCCATATACAGCAGGGCTACACCTTC. The V call is TRBV7-2, the J call TRBJ1-2, with D unresolved. The V end lost 5 bases, the J end lost 8 bases, and 15 bases lay between the germline ends. The CDR3 is 13 amino acids. Germline assignment: CDR1 SGHTA and CDR2 FQGNSA.

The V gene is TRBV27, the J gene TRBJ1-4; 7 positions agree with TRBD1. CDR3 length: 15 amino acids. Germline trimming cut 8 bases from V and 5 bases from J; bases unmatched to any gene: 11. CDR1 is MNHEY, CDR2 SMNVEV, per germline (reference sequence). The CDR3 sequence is CASRPGQATNEKLFF. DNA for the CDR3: TGTGCCAGCCGGCCCGGACAGGCGACGAATGAAAAACTGTTTTTT.

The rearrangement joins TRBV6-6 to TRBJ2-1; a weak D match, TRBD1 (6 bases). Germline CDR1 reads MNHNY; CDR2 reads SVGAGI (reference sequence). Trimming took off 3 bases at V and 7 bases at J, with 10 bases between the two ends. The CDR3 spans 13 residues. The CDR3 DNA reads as TGTGCCAGCAGTTATTTTCAGGGGAATGAGCAGTTCTTC. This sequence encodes CASSYFQGNEQFF.

CDR3 coding DNA: TGTGCCAGCAGCTTAGTCCGGCAGCGCTACGAGCAGTACTTC. Protein sequence: CASSLVRQRYEQYF. The chain has TRBV7-6 and TRBJ2-7; D call uncertain. With 1 base removed from V and 3 bases from J, the gap between germline ends came to 10 bases. Germline CDR1 reads SGHVS; CDR2 reads FNYEAQ. The CDR3 sequence is 14 residues long.

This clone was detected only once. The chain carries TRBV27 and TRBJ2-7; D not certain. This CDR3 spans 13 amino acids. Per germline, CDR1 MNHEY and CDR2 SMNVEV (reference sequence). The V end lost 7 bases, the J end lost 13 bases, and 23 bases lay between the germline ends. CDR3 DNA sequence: TGTGCCAGCAACTCCTTGACCTCAGCAGTCCCATACTTC. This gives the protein CASNSLTSAVPYF.

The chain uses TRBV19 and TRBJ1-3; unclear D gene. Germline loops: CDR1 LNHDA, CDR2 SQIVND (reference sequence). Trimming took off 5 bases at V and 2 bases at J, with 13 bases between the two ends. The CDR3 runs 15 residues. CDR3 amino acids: CASSGDTGTGNTIYF. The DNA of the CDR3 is TGTGCCAGTAGTGGGGATACGGGCACTGGAAACACCATATATTTT.

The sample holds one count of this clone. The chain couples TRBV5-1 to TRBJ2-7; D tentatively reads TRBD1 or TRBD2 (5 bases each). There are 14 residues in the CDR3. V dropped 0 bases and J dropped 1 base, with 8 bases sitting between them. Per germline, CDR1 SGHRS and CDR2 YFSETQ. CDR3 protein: CASSLGDLSYEQYF. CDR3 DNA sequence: TGCGCCAGCAGCTTGGGGGACCTATCCTACGAGCAGTACTTC.

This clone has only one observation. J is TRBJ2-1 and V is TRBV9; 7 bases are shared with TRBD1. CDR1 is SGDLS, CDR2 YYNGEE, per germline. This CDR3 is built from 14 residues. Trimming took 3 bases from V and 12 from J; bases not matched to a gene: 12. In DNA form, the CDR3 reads TGTGCCAGCAGCGCCGGGACAGAGAATGAGCGGCAGTTCTTC. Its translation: CASSAGTENERQFF. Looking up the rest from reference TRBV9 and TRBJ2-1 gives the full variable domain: DSGVTQTPKHLITATGQRVTLRCSPRSGDLSVYWYQQSLDQGLQFLIQYYNGEERAKGNILERFSAQQFPDLHSELNLSSLELGDSALYFCASSAGTENERQFFGPGTRLTVL.

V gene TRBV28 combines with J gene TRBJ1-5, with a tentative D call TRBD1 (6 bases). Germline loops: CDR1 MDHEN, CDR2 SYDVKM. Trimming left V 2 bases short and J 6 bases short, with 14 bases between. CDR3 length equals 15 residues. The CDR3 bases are TGTGCCAGCAGTTTAGGCAGGGGAGAGGTTCAGCCCCAGCATTTT. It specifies CASSLGRGEVQPQHF.

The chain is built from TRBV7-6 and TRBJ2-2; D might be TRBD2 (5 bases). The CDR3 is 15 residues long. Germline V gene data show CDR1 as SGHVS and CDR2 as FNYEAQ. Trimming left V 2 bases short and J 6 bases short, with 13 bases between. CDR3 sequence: CASSLWASLAGELFF. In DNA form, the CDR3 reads TGTGCCAGCAGCTTATGGGCTAGCCTGGCCGGGGAGCTGTTTTTT.

CDR3 bases: TGTGCCAGCAGAGGCGCGGTAGTAAGAACTGAAGCTTTCTTT. It encodes CASRGAVVRTEAFF. This rearrangement joins TRBV6-5 to TRBJ1-1; D gene ambiguous. Trimming left V 6 bases short and J 5 bases short, with 16 bases between. The CDR3 loop spans 14 amino acids. Germline CDR1 reads MNHEY; CDR2 reads SVGAGI.

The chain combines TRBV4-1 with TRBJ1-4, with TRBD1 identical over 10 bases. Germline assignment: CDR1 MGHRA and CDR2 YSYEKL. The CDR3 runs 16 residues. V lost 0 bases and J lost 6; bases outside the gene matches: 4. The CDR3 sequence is CASSQDPGQGYEKLFF. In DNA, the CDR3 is TGCGCCAGCAGCCAAGATCCGGGACAGGGGTATGAAAAACTGTTTTTT.

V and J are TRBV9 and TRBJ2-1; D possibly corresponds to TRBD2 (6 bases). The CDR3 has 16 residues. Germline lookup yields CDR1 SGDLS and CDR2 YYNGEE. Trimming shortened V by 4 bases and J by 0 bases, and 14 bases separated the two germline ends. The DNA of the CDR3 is TGTGCCAGCAGCCCTATGAGCGGGCACTCCTACAATGAGCAGTTCTTC. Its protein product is CASSPMSGHSYNEQFF.

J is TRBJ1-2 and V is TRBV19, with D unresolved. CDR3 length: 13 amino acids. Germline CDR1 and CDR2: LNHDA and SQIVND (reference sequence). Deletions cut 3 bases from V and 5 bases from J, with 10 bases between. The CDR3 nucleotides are TGTGCCAGTAGTATGGTCGGGTTTTATGGCTACACCTTC. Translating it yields CASSMVGFYGYTF.

The CDR3 spells CASTPDRYSSGANVLTF. DNA of the CDR3: TGTGCCAGCACCCCGGACAGGTACTCCTCTGGGGCCAACGTCCTGACTTTC. The rearrangement uses TRBV11-3 and TRBJ2-6, with 7 bases aligning to TRBD1. Trimming at V came to 7 bases and at J to 0 bases, leaving 9 bases not matched to a gene. The CDR3 contains 17 residues. Per germline, CDR1 SGHNT and CDR2 YENEEA. Variable domain in full (rest from reference TRBV11-3 and TRBJ2-6): EAGVVQSPRYKIIEKKQPVAFWCNPISGHNTLYWYLQNLGQGPELLIRYENEEAVDDSQLPKDRFSAERLKGVDSTLKIQPAELGDSAVYLCASTPDRYSSGANVLTFGAGSRLTVL.

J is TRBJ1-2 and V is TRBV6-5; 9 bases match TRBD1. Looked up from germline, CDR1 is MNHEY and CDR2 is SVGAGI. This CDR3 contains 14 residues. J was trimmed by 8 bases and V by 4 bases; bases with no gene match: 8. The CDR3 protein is CASSFLGQGIGYTF. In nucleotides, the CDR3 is TGTGCCAGCAGTTTTCTCGGACAGGGGATCGGCTACACCTTC.

The CDR3 region is CASTHQGFGYGYTF. CDR3 bases: TGTGCCAGTACCCACCAGGGGTTCGGCTATGGCTACACCTTC. J is TRBJ1-2 and V is TRBV19, with D possibly TRBD1 on 6 matching bases. Germline V gene lookup returns CDR1 LNHDA and CDR2 SQIVND (reference sequence). V lost 7 bases and J lost 4, with 16 bases in between. The CDR3 runs to 14 residues.

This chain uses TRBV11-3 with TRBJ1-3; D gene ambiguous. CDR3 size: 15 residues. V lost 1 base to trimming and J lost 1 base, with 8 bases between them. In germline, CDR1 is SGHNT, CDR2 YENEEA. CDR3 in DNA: TGTGCCAGCAGCTTAGTGGCGGGGTCTGGAAACACCATATATTTT. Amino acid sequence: CASSLVAGSGNTIYF.

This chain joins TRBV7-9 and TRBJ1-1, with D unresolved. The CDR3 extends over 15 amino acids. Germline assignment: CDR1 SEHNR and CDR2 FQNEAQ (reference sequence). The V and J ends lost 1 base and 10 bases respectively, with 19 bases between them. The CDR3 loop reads CASSLDSGRAAGAFF. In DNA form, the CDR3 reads TGTGCCAGCAGCTTAGACTCCGGACGAGCTGCCGGAGCTTTCTTT.

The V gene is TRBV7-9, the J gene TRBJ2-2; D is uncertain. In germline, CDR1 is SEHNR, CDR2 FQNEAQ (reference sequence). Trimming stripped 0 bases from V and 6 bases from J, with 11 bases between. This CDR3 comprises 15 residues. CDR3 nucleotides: TGTGCCAGCAGCTTAGCTAGGATGGAGCCCGGGGAGCTGTTTTTT. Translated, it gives CASSLARMEPGELFF.

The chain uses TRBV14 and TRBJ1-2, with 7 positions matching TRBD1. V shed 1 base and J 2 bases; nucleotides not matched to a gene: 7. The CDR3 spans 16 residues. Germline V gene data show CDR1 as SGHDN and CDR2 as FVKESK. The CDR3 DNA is TGTGCCAGCAGCCAAGGAACGGGACAGCCAAACTATGGCTACACCTTC. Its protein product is CASSQGTGQPNYGYTF.

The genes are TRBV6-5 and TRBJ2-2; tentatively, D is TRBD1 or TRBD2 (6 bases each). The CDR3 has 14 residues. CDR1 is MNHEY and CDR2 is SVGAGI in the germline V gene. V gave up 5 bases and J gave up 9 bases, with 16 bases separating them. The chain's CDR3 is CASSRGVRGRELFF. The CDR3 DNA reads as TGTGCCAGCAGTAGGGGGGTTCGGGGGAGGGAGCTGTTTTTT.

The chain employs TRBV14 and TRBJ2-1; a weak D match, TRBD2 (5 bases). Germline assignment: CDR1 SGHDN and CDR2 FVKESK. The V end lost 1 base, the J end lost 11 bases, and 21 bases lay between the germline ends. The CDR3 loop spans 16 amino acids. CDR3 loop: CASSQVGQRTPLKQFF. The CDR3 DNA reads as TGTGCCAGCAGCCAAGTGGGCCAGCGGACCCCCCTTAAGCAGTTCTTC.